The source of this T cell receptor beta chain is a study of cytomegalovirus exposure and HLA in healthy donors. The table lists this clone with a few counts. The data were produced by immunoSEQ multiplex PCR, yet TCRdb's version contains in-frame clones alone and is incomplete. The table records about 280,000 clones, around 85% of them present only once. CDR1 SGHAT and CDR2 FQDESV come from the germline V gene (reference sequence). This CDR3 region has 14 residues. V lost 3 bases and J 9 bases, leaving 12 bases between the germline ends. The sample comprised PBMCs. The J gene is TRBJ1-6, the V gene TRBV11-1; tentatively, D is TRBD1 (5 bases). This receptor was obtained from a woman aged 18-29 years in good health and CMV-seronegative. CDR3 DNA: TGTGCCAGCAGCTTCGGAGGGGCTGGTTCACCCCTCCACTTT. Protein product: CASSFGGAGSPLHF. Based on the CDR3 plus reference TRBV11-1 and TRBJ1-6, the full variable domain is EAEVAQSPRYKITEKSQAVAFWCDPISGHATLYWYRQILGQGPELLVQFQDESVVDDSQLPKDRFSAERLKGVDSTLKIQPAELGDSAMYLCASSFGGAGSPLHFGNGTRLTVT.